The TCR beta chain under discussion was sequenced for a study of T cell responses to AZD1222 COVID-19 vaccine. Study-wide points: Females made up more of the donors, who were largely white British, and clonal diversity may have come out too low. Recipients of two AZD1222 doses showed rising Spike-specific TCR breadth and depth.

The CDR3 is made up of 16 amino acids. V lost 0 bases and J 4 bases, leaving 15 bases between the germline ends. Germline CDR1 MGHRA, CDR2 YSYEKL. Clones were sequenced by immunoSEQ multiplex PCR, and TCRdb holds only the in-frame ones, with some missing. The sample has approximately 100,000 clones, about nine tenths seen once. Remarks on this clone: Its antigen remains unknown.

This sequence originates from an adult who received the MenACWY meningococcal vaccine as a control. Here the sequenced sample was peripheral blood, taken 28 days after the second dose of the MenACWY control vaccine. The chain recombines TRBV4-1 with TRBJ1-2; the D is unclear. CDR3 in DNA: TGCGCCAGCAGCCAAGATCCTTCTTCGACTATCTATGGCTACACCTTC. Residues: CASSQDPSSTIYGYTF.